These 18 T cell receptor beta chains came from one sample sequenced in a study of low-dose radiotherapy and immunotherapy resistance in tumors. Gene-specific TRAV and TRBV primers were used for first-strand cDNA, covering alpha and beta chains. A constant-region primer paired with the V-primer adapter amplified TCRs over around 18 PCR cycles. TCRdb analysed the reads with MiXCR anew, one entry per CDR3 protein. The repertoire holds 12,000 to 15,000 distinct CDR3 sequences, more than 60% seen once, with approximately 5% in the top ten. These receptors were obtained from a human donor with advanced metastatic prostate, ovarian, gallbladder or colorectal cancer (not recorded which). This table probably holds off-target reads from a library built for another chain.

The rearrangement joins TRBV7-2 to TRBJ2-3; D call uncertain. Germline CDR1 SGHTA, CDR2 FQGNSA. Trimming left V 4 bases short and J 6 bases short, with 11 bases between. The CDR3 runs 13 residues. The chain's CDR3 is CASSSIVADTQYF. For the CDR3, the DNA is TGTGCCAGCAGCTCCATCGTAGCTGATACGCAGTATTTT.

The chain uses TRBV19 and TRBJ2-2, with D possibly TRBD1 on 6 matching bases. The CDR3 runs to 13 residues. V gave up 2 bases and J gave up 6 bases, with 7 bases separating them. Per germline, CDR1 LNHDA and CDR2 SQIVND (reference sequence). The CDR3 coding sequence is TGTGCCAGTAGTATACAGGGGCCCGGGGAGCTGTTTTTT. It encodes CASSIQGPGELFF.

This chain connects TRBV18 to TRBJ1-1; D may be TRBD1 (6 bases). Trimming cost V 3 bases and J 4 bases, with 15 bases left between them. The CDR3 sequence is 15 residues long. Germline V gene sequence: CDR1 KGHSH, CDR2 LQKENI. CDR3 bases: TGTGCCAGCTCACCGGGGGGCGAAGAGAGCACTGAAGCTTTCTTT. The encoded protein is CASSPGGEESTEAFF.

This clonotype was seen a handful of times. The chain joins TRBV18 to TRBJ2-7, with 11 bases fitting TRBD1. Germline-derived CDR1 and CDR2 are KGHSH and LQKENI. Unmatched junction bases numbered 6, after V lost 4 bases and J lost 4 bases. This CDR3 is 15 amino acids long. The CDR3 coding sequence is TGTGCCAGCTCACTTAGCGGACAGGGGGCTTACGAGCAGTACTTC. Encoded protein: CASSLSGQGAYEQYF.

The chain carries TRBV5-4 and TRBJ2-7, with 7 nucleotides matching TRBD2. Looked up from germline, CDR1 is SGHNT and CDR2 is YYREEE (reference sequence). This CDR3 region has 15 residues. V trimming: 2 bases; J trimming: 7 bases; junction bases outside the gene matches: 12. In nucleotides, the CDR3 is TGTGCCAGCAGCTTTGACTCCAGCGGGGACGTAGAGCAGTACTTC. This gives the protein CASSFDSSGDVEQYF.

The V call is TRBV12-3 or TRBV12-4, the J call TRBJ2-4; 7 nucleotides agree with TRBD1. Trimming at V came to 6 bases and at J to 7 bases, leaving 6 bases not matched to a gene. This CDR3 is built from 13 residues. CDR3: CASSEGAENIQYF. The CDR3 nucleotides are TGTGCCAGCAGCGAGGGGGCGGAGAACATTCAGTACTTC.

This chain links TRBV11-3 with TRBJ2-2; 10 positions agree with TRBD2. CDR1 and CDR2 from the germline V gene are SGHNT and YENEEA. V shed 5 bases, J shed 4 bases, and the junction held 4 bases outside the gene matches. This CDR3 spans 15 amino acids. In nucleotides, the CDR3 is TGTGCCAGCAGCAAGGCTAGCGGGGGCACCGGGGAGCTGTTTTTT. Protein product: CASSKASGGTGELFF. The full variable domain, rest sourced from reference TRBV11-3 and TRBJ2-2, is EAGVVQSPRYKIIEKKQPVAFWCNPISGHNTLYWYLQNLGQGPELLIRYENEEAVDDSQLPKDRFSAERLKGVDSTLKIQPAELGDSAVYLCASSKASGGTGELFFGEGSRLTVL.

This chain joins TRBV20-1 and TRBJ2-5; a possible D gene is TRBD1 (6 bases). This CDR3 is 14 amino acids long. Germline-derived CDR1 and CDR2 are DFQATT and SNEGSKA (reference sequence). V shed 3 bases and J shed 1 base, with 12 bases lying between them. The DNA of the CDR3 is TGCAGTGCTAGCCCTCAGGGGTCCCAAGAGACCCAGTACTTC. It yields the protein CSASPQGSQETQYF.

The CDR3 DNA is TGTGCCAGCAGGCCGGTCGGGGCCTCTGGGCCCCAGCATTTT. As protein: CASRPVGASGPQHF. J is TRBJ1-5 and V is TRBV12-3 or TRBV12-4; D perhaps matches TRBD1 (5 bases). V was cut by 6 bases and J by 9 bases, with 18 bases left in between. This CDR3 contains 14 residues.

In DNA, the CDR3 is TGCAGCGCCCCGGGCAGGGTGGACACTGAAGCTTTCTTT. Translating it yields CSAPGRVDTEAFF. This rearrangement joins TRBV29-1 to TRBJ1-1; the D gene is possibly TRBD1 (5 bases). The germline gives CDR1 SQVTM, CDR2 ANQGSEA. This CDR3 contains 13 residues. The V end was cut by 7 bases, the J end by 3 bases, with 15 bases between.

The rearrangement links TRBV28 to TRBJ2-7; 9 bases are a match to TRBD2. Germline V lookup: CDR1 MDHEN, CDR2 SYDVKM. This CDR3 region has 14 residues. V lost 3 bases to trimming and J lost 4 bases; unmatched junction nucleotides: 4. The CDR3: CASSFGSGRYEQYF. CDR3 bases: TGTGCCAGCAGTTTTGGTAGCGGGAGATACGAGCAGTACTTC. The full variable domain, its missing parts supplied by reference TRBV28 and TRBJ2-7, is DVKVTQSSRYLVKRTGEKVFLECVQDMDHENMFWYRQDPGLGLRLIYFSYDVKMKEKGDIPEGYSVSREKKERFSLILESASTNQTSMYLCASSFGSGRYEQYFGPGTRLTVT.

V is TRBV4-2 and J is TRBJ2-3; no firm D call. The CDR3 is made up of 12 amino acids. Germline lookup yields CDR1 LGHNA and CDR2 YNFKEQ. The ends were cut back, 4 bases at V and 5 bases at J, with 7 bases in the middle. The chain's CDR3 is CASSPQLDTQYF. The CDR3 DNA sequence: TGTGCCAGCAGCCCCCAGTTAGATACGCAGTATTTT.

The V and J genes are TRBV19 and TRBJ2-4, with TRBD2 identical over 7 bases. Trimming removed 3 bases from V and 8 bases from J; junction bases left unmatched: 4. The germline CDR1 and CDR2 sequences are LNHDA and SQIVND (reference sequence). The CDR3 length is 13 residues. The CDR3 DNA reads TGTGCCAGTAGTATTGGGGGGGTGGACATTCAGTACTTC. It encodes CASSIGGVDIQYF.

This clonotype appeared a single time. The rearrangement uses TRBV11-2 and TRBJ1-5; no clear D gene. Germline V lookup: CDR1 SGHAT, CDR2 FQNNGV. Trimming took off 7 bases at V and 5 bases at J, with 12 bases between the two ends. The CDR3 spans 13 residues. The CDR3 protein is CASTAGGDQPQHF. DNA for the CDR3: TGTGCCAGCACCGCTGGTGGCGATCAGCCCCAGCATTTT.

V gene TRBV5-6 combines with J gene TRBJ1-6, with 7 nucleotides matching TRBD1. The CDR3 extends over 15 amino acids. Germline V gene lookup returns CDR1 SGHDT and CDR2 YYEEEE. Trimming at V came to 5 bases and at J to 9 bases, leaving 11 bases not matched to a gene. This chain's CDR3 is CASSPGQVGVSPLHF. CDR3 sequence (DNA): TGTGCCAGCAGTCCAGGACAGGTCGGAGTTTCACCCCTCCACTTT.

The chain recombines TRBV29-1 with TRBJ2-3; perhaps D is TRBD1 or TRBD2 (6 bases each). The CDR3 sequence is 12 residues long. Per germline, CDR1 SQVTM and CDR2 ANQGSEA. V gave up 8 bases and J gave up 6 bases, with 15 bases separating them. CDR3 DNA sequence: TGCAGCCTCGGCGGAGGGGGGGATACGCAGTATTTT. The encoded protein is CSLGGGGDTQYF.

The chain employs TRBV5-6 and TRBJ1-1, with D maybe TRBD1 (5 bases). Looked up from germline, CDR1 is SGHDT and CDR2 is YYEEEE. The length of the CDR3 is 15 residues. V lost 1 base to trimming and J lost 5 bases, with 15 bases between them. The CDR3 loop is CASSLFQFEGTEAFF. The CDR3, as DNA: TGTGCCAGCAGCTTGTTTCAGTTTGAGGGGACTGAAGCTTTCTTT.

The genes are TRBV5-1 and TRBJ1-1; D remains ambiguous. Per germline, CDR1 SGHRS and CDR2 YFSETQ. Trimming stripped 5 bases from V and 0 bases from J, with 8 bases between. The CDR3 has 13 residues. The chain's CDR3 is CASSPGVNTEAFF. CDR3 nucleotides: TGCGCCAGCAGTCCGGGAGTGAACACTGAAGCTTTCTTT.